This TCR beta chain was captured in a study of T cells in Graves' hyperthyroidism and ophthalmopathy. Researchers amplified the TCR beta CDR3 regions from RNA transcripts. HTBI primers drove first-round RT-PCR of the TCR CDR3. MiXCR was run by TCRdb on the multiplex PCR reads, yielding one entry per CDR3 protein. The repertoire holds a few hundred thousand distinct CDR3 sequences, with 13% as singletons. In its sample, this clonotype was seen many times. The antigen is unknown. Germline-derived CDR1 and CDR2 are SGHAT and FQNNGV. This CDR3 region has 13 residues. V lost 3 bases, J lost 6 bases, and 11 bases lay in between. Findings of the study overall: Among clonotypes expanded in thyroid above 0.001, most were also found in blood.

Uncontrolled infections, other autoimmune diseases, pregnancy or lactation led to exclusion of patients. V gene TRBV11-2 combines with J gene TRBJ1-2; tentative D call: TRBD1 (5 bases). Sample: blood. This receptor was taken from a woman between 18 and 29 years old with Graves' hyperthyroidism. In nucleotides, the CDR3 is TGTGCCAGCAGCTTGATGGGCAGGGATGGCTACACCTTC. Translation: CASSLMGRDGYTF.